This T cell receptor beta chain was documented in a study of beta chain features in type 1 diabetes. Findings and caveats of the study: A cDNA-based sequencing approach could over-represent cells with high TCR expression.

In the case of this clone: The antigen remains undetermined.

Germline CDR1 is MNHEY and CDR2 is SMNVEV (reference sequence). V lost 6 bases to trimming and J lost 3 bases; unmatched junction nucleotides: 6. CDR3 length: 15 amino acids. Purities over 95% were achieved in all sorted populations. Expressed TCRB transcripts were sequenced, since all the RNA that had been isolated was reverse transcribed. Naive, central memory and regulatory T cell samples averaged about 3.57 million reads. Sequencing was performed with immunoSEQ multiplex PCR; in TCRdb, only in-frame clones are kept and a portion is missing. The table records hundreds of thousands of clones, under 20% of them present only once.

The chain recombines TRBV27 with TRBJ1-5; the match to TRBD1 covers 9 bases. The clonotype was recovered from a woman under 30 in good health. The sample was naive CD4+ T cells from blood. Here the CDR3 DNA reads TGTGCCAGCAGCAGGGGACAGGGCCTCAATCAGCCCCAGCATTTT. It encodes CASSRGQGLNQPQHF.